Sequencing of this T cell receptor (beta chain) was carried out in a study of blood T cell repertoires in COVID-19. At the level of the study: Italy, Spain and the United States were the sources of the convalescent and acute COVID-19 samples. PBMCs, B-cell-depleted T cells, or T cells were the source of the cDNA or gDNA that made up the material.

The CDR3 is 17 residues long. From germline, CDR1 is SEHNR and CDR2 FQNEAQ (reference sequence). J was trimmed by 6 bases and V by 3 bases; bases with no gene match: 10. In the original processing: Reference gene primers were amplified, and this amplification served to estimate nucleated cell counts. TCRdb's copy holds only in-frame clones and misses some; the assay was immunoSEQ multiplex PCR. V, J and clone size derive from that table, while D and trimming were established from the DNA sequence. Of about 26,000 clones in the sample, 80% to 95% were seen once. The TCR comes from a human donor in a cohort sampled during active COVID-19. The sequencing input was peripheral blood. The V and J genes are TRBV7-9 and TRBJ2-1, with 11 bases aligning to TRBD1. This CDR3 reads CASSLVPGTGGTNEQFF. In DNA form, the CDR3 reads TGTGCCAGCAGCTTGGTCCCCGGGACAGGGGGTACCAATGAGCAGTTCTTC. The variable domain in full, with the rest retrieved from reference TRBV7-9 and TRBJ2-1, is DTGVSQNPRHKITKRGQNVTFRCDPISEHNRLYWYRQTLGQGPEFLTYFQNEAQLEKSRLLSDRFSAERPKGSFSTLEIQRTEQGDSAMYLCASSLVPGTGGTNEQFFGPGTRLTVL.